This entry features one T cell receptor (beta chain) sequence. The data stem from a study of shared clonotypes between healthy human individuals. Genomic DNA from each subset was divided evenly over several immunoSEQ plates. The assay was immunoSEQ multiplex PCR, and TCRdb's table has in-frame clones only and misses some. Of roughly 2,300,000 clones in the sample, 92% were seen once. The CDR3 spans 13 residues. Germline CDR1 and CDR2: MDHEN and SYDVKM. V lost 6 bases and J 3 bases, leaving 11 bases between the germline ends. The V and J genes are TRBV28 and TRBJ2-5; maybe TRBD1 (6 bases). Sequencing used naive CD4+ T cells from PBMCs. The subset here: CD45RA+ positively selected. This clonotype was sampled from a man between 18 and 29 years old in good health. Some clones in this sample may be carry-over from other donors' samples. CDR3 sequence (DNA): TGTGCCAGCAGAATACAGGGAAAAGAGACCCAGTACTTC. It translates to CASRIQGKETQYF. Full variable domain (outside the CDR3, taken from reference TRBV28 and TRBJ2-5): DVKVTQSSRYLVKRTGEKVFLECVQDMDHENMFWYRQDPGLGLRLIYFSYDVKMKEKGDIPEGYSVSREKKERFSLILESASTNQTSMYLCASRIQGKETQYFGPGTRLLVL.